The 15 T cell receptor beta chains below were found in one sample sequenced in a study of blood T cells in healthy people across ages (dated by TCRdb to the mid-2010s). Library construction relied on 5' RACE. Instrument on record: Illumina HiSeq 2500. A second PCR of roughly 7 to 11 cycles was performed with a sample-barcoded 5' primer and a J-beta primer mix. TCRdb redid the processing of the public reads, applying fastp at Q25 and MiXCR, and retained in-frame beta chains. Here each entry gathers all rows of one CDR3 protein and keeps the most common genes and DNA. A total of 650,000 to 1,000,000 distinct CDR3 sequences appear in this sample, 30% to 45% of them only once. The top ten clones comprise approximately 12% of the sample. Input material: blood. The receptors here all came from a man between 18 and 29 years old in good health.

This clonotype was recorded only once. The V and J genes are TRBV7-9 and TRBJ1-1; TRBD1 might be the D (6 bases). This CDR3 is 16 amino acids long. Trimming took off 8 bases at V and 4 bases at J, with 23 bases between the two ends. Looked up from germline, CDR1 is SEHNR and CDR2 is FQNEAQ (reference sequence). Here the CDR3 DNA reads TGTGCCAGCCGGAATACAACAGGGAAGGATGGCACTGAAGCTTTCTTT. It specifies CASRNTTGKDGTEAFF.

Remarks on this clonotype: A much more abundant neighbour one base away suggests this may be a read error. This chain joins TRBV12-3 or TRBV12-4 and TRBJ2-1; D is ambiguous. Judging by the DNA end, TRBJ2-7 fits better; the J call may be wrong. The CDR3 totals 17 residues. CDR3 sequence: CASSLGRSPPSYNEQYF. CDR3 coding DNA: TGTGCCAGCAGTCTCGGACGGAGTCCGCCTTCCTACAATGAGCAGTACTTC.

This CDR3 reads CASSDRDNSYNEQYF. CDR3 sequence (DNA): TGTGCCAGCAGCGACCGGGACAACTCCTACAATGAGCAGTACTTC. The V call is TRBV7-6, the J call TRBJ2-1; TRBD1 is a possible D gene (6 bases). The J call could be wrong; TRBJ2-7 is a better fit for the DNA end. This CDR3 has 15 residues. CDR1 and CDR2 (germline): SGHVS, FNYEAQ.

The sample holds many counts of this clonotype. The J gene is TRBJ1-5, the V gene TRBV7-2; TRBD1 is a possible D gene (6 bases). V was trimmed by 4 bases and J by 0 bases, leaving 10 bases between them. CDR1 and CDR2 from the germline V gene are SGHTA and FQGNSA. The CDR3 runs to 15 residues. In DNA form, the CDR3 reads TGTGCCAGCAGCTACAGGACAGATAGCAATCAGCCCCAGCATTTT. It codes for CASSYRTDSNQPQHF.

In its sample, this clonotype was seen many times. The CDR3 DNA reads TGCAGCGTTGATGGCGGTGTCCAAGAGACCCAGTACTTC. Translating gives CSVDGGVQETQYF. J is TRBJ2-5 and V is TRBV29-1; D is uncertain. Per the germline V gene, CDR1 is SQVTM and CDR2 is ANQGSEA. This CDR3 spans 13 amino acids. The germline V and J ends were trimmed by 3 bases and 1 base, with 9 bases remaining between them.

The CDR3 DNA reads TGCAGCGTTACTTGGACCTCTCCCGATACGCAGTATTTT. This translates into CSVTWTSPDTQYF. This chain uses TRBV29-1 with TRBJ2-3; D is uncertain. V lost 5 bases to trimming and J lost 6 bases, with 15 bases between them. This CDR3 is built from 13 residues. CDR1 is SQVTM, CDR2 ANQGSEA, per germline.

The chain recombines TRBV12-3 or TRBV12-4 with TRBJ2-2, with D uncertain. The V and J ends lost 7 bases and 2 bases respectively, with 11 bases between them. The CDR3 runs 14 residues. CDR3 in amino acids: CASNSGSNTGELFF. DNA for the CDR3: TGTGCCAGCAATAGTGGCTCTAACACCGGGGAGCTGTTTTTT.

In this sample, this clonotype turned up a few times. This sequence joins TRBV6-1 and TRBJ1-2; 8 bases map to TRBD1. J was trimmed by 6 bases and V by 4 bases; bases with no gene match: 10. The CDR3 is 15 residues long. Germline V gene data show CDR1 as MNHNS and CDR2 as SASEGT. The CDR3 DNA sequence: TGTGCCAGCAGTGCCCGACAGGGGAGTTCGGATGGCTACACCTTC. It yields the protein CASSARQGSSDGYTF.

Here the CDR3 DNA reads TGTGCCAGCAGCCTCGACACAGGGTCGGAGGAGCAGTTCTTC. Translating it yields CASSLDTGSEEQFF. The chain is built from TRBV7-2 and TRBJ2-1, with D perhaps matching TRBD1 (6 bases). CDR1 is SGHTA and CDR2 is FQGNSA in the germline V gene. V was shortened by 5 bases and J by 10 bases, with 18 bases between the two germline ends. The CDR3 is made up of 14 amino acids. Combining the CDR3 with reference TRBV7-2 and TRBJ2-1 gives the whole variable domain GAGVSQSPSNKVTEKGKDVELRCDPISGHTALYWYRQSLGQGLEFLIYFQGNSAPDKSGLPSDRFSAERTGGSVSTLTIQRTQQEDSAVYLCASSLDTGSEEQFFGPGTRLTVL.

The V call is TRBV5-1, the J call TRBJ2-3; 7 bases line up with TRBD1. J was trimmed by 0 bases and V by 4 bases; bases with no gene match: 11. Germline V gene sequence: CDR1 SGHRS, CDR2 YFSETQ. The CDR3 totals 17 residues. CDR3 loop: CASSPITGAPSTDTQYF. The CDR3 DNA reads as TGCGCCAGCAGCCCAATTACAGGGGCCCCTAGCACAGATACGCAGTATTTT.

The gene calls are TRBV7-3 and TRBJ2-5; TRBD2 aligns across 7 bases. V was clipped by 3 bases and J by 11 bases; unmatched bases: 15. The CDR3 consists of 15 residues. Germline V gene data show CDR1 as SGHTA and CDR2 as FQGTGA. This CDR3 reads CASSFKSQRGDEQYF. The CDR3 DNA is TGTGCCAGCAGCTTTAAATCTCAGCGGGGCGATGAGCAGTACTTC.

This rearrangement joins TRBV6-5 to TRBJ1-1; D remains unclear. The V gene lost 7 bases and the J gene lost 3 bases, with 6 bases spanning the gap. The germline V gene has CDR1 MNHEY and CDR2 SVGAGI. The CDR3 has 11 amino acids. This chain's CDR3 is CASIWDTEAFF. As DNA, the CDR3 is TGTGCCAGCATCTGGGACACTGAAGCTTTCTTT.

This clonotype was seen many times. The chain carries TRBV14 and TRBJ2-7; D remains ambiguous. Trimming cost V 0 bases and J 9 bases, with 9 bases left between them. This CDR3 has 12 residues. Per the germline V gene, CDR1 is SGHDN and CDR2 is FVKESK. The CDR3 loop reads CASSQDRLGQYF. CDR3 in DNA: TGTGCCAGCAGCCAAGATCGGCTGGGGCAGTACTTC. Full variable domain (remainder filled in from reference TRBV14 and TRBJ2-7): EAGVTQFPSHSVIEKGQTVTLRCDPISGHDNLYWYRRVMGKEIKFLLHFVKESKQDESGMPNNRFLAERTGGTYSTLKVQPAELEDSGVYFCASSQDRLGQYFGPGTRLTVT.

In this sample, this clonotype turned up a few times. This may stem from a read error, because a much larger clone lies one nucleotide away. The rearrangement joins TRBV10-3 to TRBJ2-7; D is undetermined. CDR3 length: 14 amino acids. The germline V and J ends were trimmed by 2 bases and 3 bases, with 11 bases remaining between them. Germline CDR1 ENHRY, CDR2 SYGVKD. The CDR3 spells CAISEALEFYEQYF. In DNA, the CDR3 is TGTGCCATCAGTGAGGCCCTAGAATTCTACGAGCAGTACTTC.

The rearrangement joins TRBV20-1 to TRBJ1-5; TRBD1 might be the D (6 bases). Germline V gene sequence: CDR1 DFQATT, CDR2 SNEGSKA (reference sequence). V lost 2 bases and J lost 7, with 12 bases in between. This CDR3 has 13 residues. The CDR3 loop is CSARQGTRQPQHF. Here the CDR3 DNA reads TGCAGTGCTAGACAGGGGACAAGACAGCCCCAGCATTTT.